Included here is one T cell receptor (beta chain) sequence, with context. What this receptor recognizes is not known. Per-nucleotide qualities are absent, and no much larger clonotype sits a single base away. The CDR3 goes from the cysteine to the phenylalanine over 15 residues. Of all the DNA, just the CDR3 is kept, 45 bases in frame from base 1. V sheds 3 bases and J sheds 0 bases, leaving 9 bases between their ends. From a lookup of the germline V gene (reference sequence), CDR1 and CDR2 are DFQATT and SNEGSKA. The time point label for this specimen denotes: newly diagnosed GD, antithyroid drugs for less than 3 months. RNA was extracted from PBMCs in TRIzol for both TCR sequencing and RNA sequencing. The diagnosis of Graves' disease was made according to American Thyroid Association guidelines. Recruitment of patients was carried out at an endocrinology department in Xi'an, China. Each patient gave 9 to 10 milliliters of peripheral blood, collected in an EDTA anticoagulant tube. PBMCs were isolated by Ficoll Paque Plus density gradient separation without further T cell sorting. An Agilent 2100 Bioanalyzer and agarose gel were used to assess RNA quality, and a NanoDrop 2000 was used to measure RNA concentration.

Libraries were constructed by multiplex PCR. Instrument on record: Illumina HiSeq 4000. CDR3 regions were amplified by Arm-PCR with iRepertoire HTBI primers to construct TCR beta libraries. PCR products were gel purified before sequencing. Regarding the original processing steps: Across samples, roughly 60 TRBV and 12 to 15 TRBJ segments were identified and used for gene usage analysis of CDR3 amino acid clonotypes. Filtered high-quality paired reads were merged into contigs using COPE and FqMerger. BLAST was used to align contigs to IMGT TRBV, TRBD and TRBJ reference genes, and CDR3 was defined according to IMGT. Any clonotype with a frequency above 0.1% was classified as a highly expanded clone. Shannon entropy was used to measure repertoire diversity, and the Gini coefficient was used to measure V-J evenness. A clonotype was considered public if more than one individual shared it. Using fastp trimming at Q25 and MiXCR clonotype assembly, TCRdb reanalyzed the public sequencing data and kept in-frame beta chains. Rows merge per CDR3 protein into single entries with the most common DNA and genes. The V and J calls and clone size are TCRdb's, not the authors'. Recorded for this sample are 350,000 to 450,000 distinct CDR3 sequences; approximately 12% of them occurred a single time. Under 20% of the sample comes from the top ten.

The data were taken from a study of regulatory T cells in long-lasting Graves disease (dated by TCRdb to about 2021). Broadly, across the study: In the newly diagnosed Graves' disease group, patients had been taking antithyroid drugs for less than 3 months. The study was registered as a clinical trial and conducted in China. Peripheral blood TCR sequencing and RNA sequencing compared persistent Graves' disease patients with newly diagnosed Graves' disease patients. A total of about 33 samples underwent TCR sequencing, from roughly 13 patients with persistent Graves' disease and approximately 20 patients with newly diagnosed Graves' disease. Points the paper makes about the study in general: The authors noted that the small sample size was a limitation that may lower accuracy. More public clonotypes were shared among persistent patients (around 3,000) than among newly diagnosed patients (roughly 1,000). Persistent disease showed preferential use of TRBV28, TRBJ1-2 and TRBJ2-5, whereas newly diagnosed disease favored TRBV20-1 and TRBJ2-1. Sequencing and analysis were restricted to the TCR beta chain. Because the primary lesion, thyroid tissue, could not be accessed, the study looked at peripheral blood alone. Compared with newly diagnosed patients, patients with persistent Graves' disease had lower TCR Shannon entropy and fewer highly expanded clones, which suggests clonal expansion.

These data were also reused for a study on T cells in Graves' hyperthyroidism and ophthalmopathy. The second study also describes: Stable Graves' hyperthyroidism was defined as no progression to ophthalmopathy during 18 months of follow-up. Hyperthyroidism patients were newly diagnosed, had a disease duration of under 2 months, and were aged 18 to 65 years. The study excluded patients with uncontrolled infections, other autoimmune diseases, pregnancy or lactation. Diagnoses were based on clinical symptoms, serum thyroxine and TRAb, thyroid ultrasound and orbital computed tomography. The TCR CDR3 was subjected to a first round of RT-PCR using the HTBI primer set and the Qiagen OneStep RT-PCR kit. Most expanded thyroid clonotypes (frequency above 0.001) were also detected in blood, a finding suggesting that blood repertoires may reflect thyroid immune responses. A model built on a 13 V-J signature distinguished ophthalmopathy from stable hyperthyroidism, reaching approximately 89% sensitivity and 81.08% specificity in cross-validation and 80%/75% in testing. In validation, the model predicted progression to ophthalmopathy a median of around 6.5 months before onset, with roughly 70% sensitivity and around 76% specificity. TCR V-J signatures able to tell the groups apart were searched for in a discovery cohort of approximately 95 patients, of whom over 40 had Graves' ophthalmopathy and about 60 had stable Graves' hyperthyroidism. Prospective prediction of ophthalmopathy was tested in an independent validation cohort of 18 to 20 hyperthyroidism patients and approximately 17 patients who later progressed to ophthalmopathy. The 95 to 100 discovery patients were randomly divided into training and test sets at a 7:3 ratio. In several Graves' hyperthyroidism patients, the study also compared T-cell repertoires from thyroid tissue with T-cell repertoires from blood. After sampling, hyperthyroidism patients received methimazole starting at 30 mg daily, and ophthalmopathy patients received high-dose intravenous methylprednisolone. The libraries were constructed in a second round of multiplex PCR and then size-selected and purified. Libraries were sequenced paired-end with 100 bp reads on an Illumina HiSeq2000. SOAPnuke was used to process the raw data, with reads discarded if the reads contained adapters or uncalled bases, had a mean Phred below 15, or lacked an exact constant-primer or identifier match. High-quality paired reads were merged using COPE v1.2.5, and each unique nucleotide sequence was defined as a clonotype. MiTCR v1.1 was used to align the clonotypes against IMGT TRBV, TRBD and TRBJ reference segments. Only V-J combinations with frequency above 0.0001, covering roughly 99% of repertoires, were analysed. A TCS score was defined as the ratio between F50 (clonal expansion) and ExV (chaos), using BLOSUM62-based TCRdist between CDR3 peptides within each V-J. Welch's t-statistics and random forest reduced approximately 520 V-J features to roughly 13, which were used in a naive Bayes classifier (R e1071). Sample size was not statistically predetermined, and blinding of investigators to group allocation was not performed. The paper describes TCR Vbeta CDR3 sequencing of 135 peripheral blood samples, made up of around 41 ophthalmopathy patients, over 70 hyperthyroidism patients and 17 progressor patients.

The TCR sequence derives from a woman aged 18-30 years with Graves disease. Donor details come from another sample of the same person, matched by shared clones. The chain employs TRBV20-1 and TRBJ2-6; tentative D gene TRBD2, with 5 bases matching. The sample was peripheral blood mononuclear cells (PBMCs), taken at new diagnosis, from a patient treated with antithyroid drugs. The DNA is as follows: TGCAGTGCTAGCGGACTGAACTCTGGGGCCAACGTCCTGACTTTC. The resulting protein is CSASGLNSGANVLTF.